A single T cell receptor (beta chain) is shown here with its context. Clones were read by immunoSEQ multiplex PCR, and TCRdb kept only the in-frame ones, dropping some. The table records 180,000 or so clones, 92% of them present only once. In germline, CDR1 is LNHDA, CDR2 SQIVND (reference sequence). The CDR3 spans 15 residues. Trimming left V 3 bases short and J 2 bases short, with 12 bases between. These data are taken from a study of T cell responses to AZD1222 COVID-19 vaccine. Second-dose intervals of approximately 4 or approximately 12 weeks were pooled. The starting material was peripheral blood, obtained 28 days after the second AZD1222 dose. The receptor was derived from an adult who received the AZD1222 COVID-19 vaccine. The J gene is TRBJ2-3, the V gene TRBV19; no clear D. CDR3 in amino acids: CASSIGQVYTDTQYF. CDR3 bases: TGTGCCAGTAGTATTGGTCAGGTCTACACAGATACGCAGTATTTT. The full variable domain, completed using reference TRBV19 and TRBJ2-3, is DGGITQSPKYLFRKEGQNVTLSCEQNLNHDAMYWYRQDPGQGLRLIYYSQIVNDFQKGDIAEGYSVSREKKESFPLTVTSAQKNPTAFYLCASSIGQVYTDTQYFGPGTRLTVL.